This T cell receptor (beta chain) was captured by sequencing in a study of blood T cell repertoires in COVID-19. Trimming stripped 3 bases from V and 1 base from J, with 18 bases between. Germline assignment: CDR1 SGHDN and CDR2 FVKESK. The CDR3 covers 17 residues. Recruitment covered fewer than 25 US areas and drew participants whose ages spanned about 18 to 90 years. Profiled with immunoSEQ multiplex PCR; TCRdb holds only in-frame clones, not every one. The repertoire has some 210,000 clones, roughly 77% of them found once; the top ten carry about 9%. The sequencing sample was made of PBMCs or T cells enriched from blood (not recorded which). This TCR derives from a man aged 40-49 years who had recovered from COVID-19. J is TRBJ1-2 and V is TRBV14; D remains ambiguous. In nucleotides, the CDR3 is TGTGCCAGCAGCCAGACTGTAACGGCCTTTCTTAACTATGGCTACACCTTC. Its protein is CASSQTVTAFLNYGYTF.